Shown below are 32 T cell receptor beta chains from a single sample sequenced in a study of shared clonotypes between healthy human individuals. The method was immunoSEQ multiplex PCR; TCRdb's version includes in-frame clones alone and lacks a portion of them. The profile shows about 1.1 million clones, approximately 80% of them singletons. Material for sequencing was memory CD4+ T cells from PBMCs. The subset here: CD45RA-negative fraction. These receptors were obtained from a man between 18 and 29 years old in good health. Some clones in this sample may be carry-over from other donors' samples.

For this clone: A much larger clone sits a single nucleotide away, making a read error possible. This same CDR3 is encoded by further DNA sequences in the sample. The V gene is TRBV13, the J gene TRBJ2-7; no clear D. Germline loops: CDR1 PRHDT, CDR2 FYEKMQ (reference sequence). This CDR3 spans 13 amino acids. V lost 2 bases to trimming and J lost 1 base, with 6 bases between them. For the CDR3, the DNA is TGTGCCAGCAGCTTACGGCGGTCCTACGAGCAGTACTTC. Its translation is CASSLRRSYEQYF.

About this clone itself: This CDR3 is also generated by other DNA sequences in the sample. The rearrangement links TRBV7-2 to TRBJ2-7, with TRBD2 matching over 12 bases. CDR3 length equals 15 residues. With 5 bases clipped from V and 2 bases from J, the junction kept 4 bases outside the gene matches. In germline, CDR1 is SGHTA, CDR2 FQGNSA. The CDR3 region is CASSPRLAGAYEQYF. CDR3 nucleotide sequence: TGTGCCAGCAGCCCTAGACTAGCGGGAGCCTACGAGCAGTACTTC.

In regard to this clone: Just one base apart from a much larger clone, this may be a read error. Other nucleotide sequences in the sample specify the same CDR3. The genes are TRBV7-2 and TRBJ2-2; possibly TRBD1 or TRBD2 for D (5 bases each). The CDR3 length is 15 residues. The germline CDR1 and CDR2 sequences are SGHTA and FQGNSA. The CDR3 protein is CASSPRVGGAGELFF. CDR3 bases: TGTGCCAGCAGCCCCAGGGTGGGCGGCGCCGGGGAGCTGTTCTTT.

This clone was seen a single time. V gene TRBV5-4 combines with J gene TRBJ1-1; the D is unclear. Germline V lookup: CDR1 SGHNT, CDR2 YYREEE (reference sequence). The V end lost 0 bases, the J end lost 4 bases, and 10 bases lay between the germline ends. This CDR3 region has 14 residues. The CDR3 DNA reads as TGTGCCAGCAGCTTGGACGTGTCGAGCACTGAAGCTTTCTTT. Its translation is CASSLDVSSTEAFF.

This chain connects TRBV7-9 to TRBJ2-7; maybe TRBD2 (5 bases). This CDR3 is 13 amino acids long. CDR1 SEHNR and CDR2 FQNEAQ come from the germline V gene (reference sequence). Trimming removed 3 bases from V and 6 bases from J, with 12 bases in between. In nucleotides, the CDR3 is TGTGCCAGCAGCTTTTGGGGAGAGTCCGAGCAGTACTTC. As protein: CASSFWGESEQYF.

The rearrangement uses TRBV7-9 and TRBJ2-4; D unclear. The CDR3 is 15 amino acids. V lost 1 base and J 7 bases, leaving 14 bases between the germline ends. CDR1 and CDR2 from the germline V gene are SEHNR and FQNEAQ (reference sequence). Here the CDR3 reads CASSLGNTVGNIQYF. The CDR3 coding sequence is TGTGCCAGCAGCTTAGGTAATACCGTCGGGAACATTCAGTACTTC. The full variable domain, rest sourced from reference TRBV7-9 and TRBJ2-4, is DTGVSQNPRHKITKRGQNVTFRCDPISEHNRLYWYRQTLGQGPEFLTYFQNEAQLEKSRLLSDRFSAERPKGSFSTLEIQRTEQGDSAMYLCASSLGNTVGNIQYFGAGTRLSVL.

The chain is built from TRBV11-2 and TRBJ2-1; TRBD2 matches at 8 bases. CDR3 length: 14 amino acids. CDR1 and CDR2 (germline): SGHAT, FQNNGV. With 5 bases clipped from V and 8 bases from J, the junction kept 8 bases outside the gene matches. The CDR3 bases are TGTGCCAGCAGCCCTCGGGAACTAGCGGATGAGCAGTTCTTC. Translating gives CASSPRELADEQFF.

The J gene is TRBJ1-5, the V gene TRBV5-1; possibly TRBD1 for D (5 bases). Germline V gene sequence: CDR1 SGHRS, CDR2 YFSETQ. V dropped 0 bases and J dropped 7 bases, with 8 bases sitting between them. The CDR3 spans 13 residues. CDR3 protein: CASSLDGTQPQHF. CDR3 sequence (DNA): TGCGCCAGCAGCTTGGATGGGACGCAGCCCCAGCATTTT.

This clone has just one count. Different DNA sequences within this sample yield the same CDR3. The chain has TRBV7-2 and TRBJ2-1; the D is unclear. Trimming took 5 bases from V and 0 from J, leaving 11 bases between them. Germline V lookup: CDR1 SGHTA, CDR2 FQGNSA. The CDR3 extends over 15 amino acids. The CDR3 DNA follows: TGTGCCAGCAGCCCCGCCGCAAGCTCCTACAATGAGCAGTTCTTC. It encodes CASSPAASSYNEQFF.

The chain joins TRBV28 to TRBJ1-3; D ambiguous. V was cut by 3 bases and J by 0 bases, with 9 bases left in between. Germline-derived CDR1 and CDR2 are MDHEN and SYDVKM. The CDR3 consists of 15 residues. CDR3 residues: CASSFGRYSGNTIYF. The CDR3 coding sequence is TGTGCCAGCAGTTTCGGCAGGTACTCTGGAAACACCATATATTTT. The full variable domain, with the rest looked up from reference TRBV28 and TRBJ1-3, is DVKVTQSSRYLVKRTGEKVFLECVQDMDHENMFWYRQDPGLGLRLIYFSYDVKMKEKGDIPEGYSVSREKKERFSLILESASTNQTSMYLCASSFGRYSGNTIYFGEGSWLTVV.

This chain connects TRBV5-1 to TRBJ2-7, with 15 bases matching TRBD2. Per the germline V gene, CDR1 is SGHRS and CDR2 is YFSETQ. The CDR3 extends over 16 amino acids. Unmatched junction bases numbered 6, after V lost 4 bases and J lost 4 bases. This chain's CDR3 is CASSTGLAGGPYEQYF. DNA for the CDR3: TGCGCCAGCAGCACCGGACTAGCGGGAGGGCCGTACGAGCAGTACTTC.

V usage is TRBV27 and J usage is TRBJ2-7, with D possibly matching TRBD2 (6 bases). V was clipped by 7 bases and J by 2 bases, with 15 bases between them. Germline assignment: CDR1 MNHEY and CDR2 SMNVEV (reference sequence). The CDR3 is 14 residues long. CDR3 sequence reads: CASTSWRGPYEQYF. CDR3 sequence (DNA): TGTGCCAGCACTTCGTGGCGGGGCCCCTACGAGCAGTACTTC.

This clone appeared a few times. Other nucleotide sequences from this sample produce the same CDR3. V is TRBV18 and J is TRBJ1-5; 7 bases fit TRBD1. The junction had 2 bases not matched to a gene; V was cut back by 3 bases and J by 3 bases. The CDR3 is 14 amino acids. CDR1 KGHSH and CDR2 LQKENI come from the germline V gene. The CDR3 sequence: CASSPGQTNQPQHF. CDR3 bases: TGTGCCAGCTCACCGGGACAGACCAATCAGCCCCAGCATTTT.

V gene TRBV6-1 combines with J gene TRBJ2-7; D may be TRBD1 (5 bases). The CDR3 is made up of 13 amino acids. Looked up from germline, CDR1 is MNHNS and CDR2 is SASEGT. The V end was cut by 6 bases, the J end by 6 bases, with 15 bases between. CDR3 bases: TGTGCCAGCAGCGCAAGCAGGGTTGGCGAGCAGTACTTC. This codes for CASSASRVGEQYF.

The rearrangement uses TRBV28 and TRBJ1-2; maybe TRBD1 (5 bases). The V gene's germline CDR1 is MDHEN and CDR2 SYDVKM. This CDR3 comprises 12 residues. V lost 7 bases to trimming and J lost 7 bases, with 13 bases between them. CDR3 region: CASTQGGGGYTF. In nucleotides, the CDR3 is TGTGCCAGCACCCAGGGCGGGGGTGGCTACACCTTC.

The chain recombines TRBV2 with TRBJ2-1; 10 positions agree with TRBD1. Germline values: CDR1 SNHLY, CDR2 FYNNEI. There are 13 residues in the CDR3. V lost 4 bases, J lost 11 bases, and 5 bases stayed unmatched. CDR3 nucleotide sequence: TGTGCCAGCAGTGGCGGGACAGGGGAGAAGCAGTTCTTC. Amino acids: CASSGGTGEKQFF.

V gene TRBV19 combines with J gene TRBJ1-5; D not certain. Germline values: CDR1 LNHDA, CDR2 SQIVND (reference sequence). The CDR3 has 15 amino acids. The V end was cut by 8 bases, the J end by 2 bases, with 16 bases between. The CDR3 nucleotides are TGTGCCAGTGCCGCTTTTAAATCGGGCAATCAGCCCCAGCATTTT. Protein sequence: CASAAFKSGNQPQHF.

The CDR3 coding sequence is TGTGCCAGCAGTGACAGGGGGCTGATGAACACTGAAGCTTTCTTT. It encodes CASSDRGLMNTEAFF. V and J are TRBV6-1 and TRBJ1-1; the match to TRBD1 covers 8 bases. The germline V gene has CDR1 MNHNS and CDR2 SASEGT. With V trimmed by 3 bases and J by 0 bases, 3 bases remained unmatched. CDR3 length: 15 amino acids.

This clone came up a few times. Other DNA variants within this sample encode the same CDR3. The rearrangement uses TRBV29-1 and TRBJ2-3; possible D gene TRBD2, 6 bases. Germline V gene lookup returns CDR1 SQVTM and CDR2 ANQGSEA. This CDR3 has 13 residues. V was pared by 7 bases and J by 3 bases, with 14 bases between. CDR3 in amino acids: CSGDGGGTDTQYF. CDR3 coding DNA: TGCAGCGGGGACGGGGGAGGTACAGATACGCAGTATTTT.

This clone has a single count. The J gene is TRBJ2-7, the V gene TRBV7-6; 7 bases match TRBD1. V was clipped by 1 base and J by 7 bases; unmatched bases: 4. This CDR3 has 13 residues. Germline CDR1 reads SGHVS; CDR2 reads FNYEAQ. CDR3 in amino acids: CASSLETGLEQYF. The CDR3 region has the DNA TGTGCCAGCAGCTTAGAGACAGGGCTTGAGCAGTACTTC.

V usage is TRBV18 and J usage is TRBJ2-7, with 11 nucleotides matching TRBD2. This CDR3 has 16 residues. Germline CDR1 KGHSH, CDR2 LQKENI. The J segment lost 5 bases and the V segment lost 3 bases, leaving 9 bases of the junction unmatched. The CDR3 bases are TGTGCCAGCTCACCCTTGACTAGCGGGGTTAGTAACGAGCAGTACTTC. Translation gives CASSPLTSGVSNEQYF.

The chain uses TRBV2 and TRBJ1-2, with a tentative D call TRBD1 (6 bases). Germline V gene data show CDR1 as SNHLY and CDR2 as FYNNEI. V lost 10 bases to trimming and J lost 8 bases, with 29 bases between them. This CDR3 is 16 amino acids long. CDR3 sequence (DNA): TGTGCCAACTCGATCTGGACAGCCAAAATAAGACGGGGCTACACCTTC. Translating gives CANSIWTAKIRRGYTF.

A few counts support this clone. V is TRBV9 and J is TRBJ2-6; possible D gene TRBD2, 6 bases. Germline V gives CDR1 SGDLS, CDR2 YYNGEE. Trimming took off 3 bases at V and 2 bases at J, with 18 bases between the two ends. The CDR3 runs 18 residues. The CDR3 loop reads CASSARLVVWAGANVLTF. In nucleotides, the CDR3 is TGTGCCAGCAGCGCCCGACTAGTGGTATGGGCTGGGGCCAACGTCCTGACTTTC.

This sequence joins TRBV11-1 and TRBJ2-5, with 8 bases fitting TRBD1. The CDR3 is 15 residues long. The trim removed 5 bases at V and 5 bases at J, leaving 10 bases unmatched. Germline CDR1 and CDR2: SGHAT and FQDESV (reference sequence). As DNA, the CDR3 is TGTGCCAGCAGCCCCGCCCCAGGGGGCGGGGAGACCCAGTACTTC. Its protein is CASSPAPGGGETQYF. The full variable domain, its missing parts supplied by reference TRBV11-1 and TRBJ2-5, is EAEVAQSPRYKITEKSQAVAFWCDPISGHATLYWYRQILGQGPELLVQFQDESVVDDSQLPKDRFSAERLKGVDSTLKIQPAELGDSAMYLCASSPAPGGGETQYFGPGTRLLVL.

The chain has TRBV4-2 and TRBJ2-1; 7 nucleotides align to TRBD1. The CDR3 is made up of 16 amino acids. Unmatched junction bases numbered 9, after V lost 3 bases and J lost 4 bases. CDR1 is LGHNA, CDR2 YNFKEQ, per germline. The CDR3 bases are TGTGCCAGCAGCCACTTCTCTGGGACAGAGTACAATGAGCAGTTCTTC. It specifies CASSHFSGTEYNEQFF.

The chain is built from TRBV6-6 and TRBJ1-4, with a tentative D call TRBD1 (6 bases). The CDR3 contains 16 residues. V was shortened by 6 bases and J by 4 bases, with 18 bases between the two germline ends. Germline V gives CDR1 MNHNY, CDR2 SVGAGI (reference sequence). This chain's CDR3 is CASRAKGVYLNEKLFF. CDR3 bases: TGTGCCAGCAGGGCCAAGGGGGTGTACCTTAATGAAAAACTGTTTTTT.

This sequence joins TRBV6-1 and TRBJ2-7, with 8 nucleotides matching TRBD1. The junction had 4 bases not matched to a gene; V was cut back by 3 bases and J by 0 bases. The V gene's germline CDR1 is MNHNS and CDR2 SASEGT. The CDR3 sequence is 15 residues long. The CDR3 DNA reads TGTGCCAGCAGTGAGCGGACAGGGATCTCCTACGAGCAGTACTTC. Protein sequence: CASSERTGISYEQYF.

This clone was detected only once. The chain has TRBV7-2 and TRBJ1-2; TRBD1 matches 8 bases. With 6 bases clipped from V and 8 bases from J, the junction kept 11 bases outside the gene matches. Germline values: CDR1 SGHTA, CDR2 FQGNSA. The CDR3 contains 14 residues. CDR3 amino acids: CASRQGQGLRGYTF. The CDR3 bases are TGTGCCAGCAGGCAAGGACAGGGTTTAAGGGGCTACACCTTC.

J is TRBJ2-1 and V is TRBV7-9; a weak D match, TRBD1 (7 bases). This CDR3 is built from 17 residues. The V gene's germline CDR1 is SEHNR and CDR2 FQNEAQ (reference sequence). Trimming cost V 0 bases and J 2 bases, with 14 bases left between them. The CDR3 loop is CASSLARDSRAYNEQFF. CDR3 coding DNA: TGTGCCAGCAGCTTAGCGCGGGACAGTCGCGCCTACAATGAGCAGTTCTTC. Variable domain in full (rest from reference TRBV7-9 and TRBJ2-1): DTGVSQNPRHKITKRGQNVTFRCDPISEHNRLYWYRQTLGQGPEFLTYFQNEAQLEKSRLLSDRFSAERPKGSFSTLEIQRTEQGDSAMYLCASSLARDSRAYNEQFFGPGTRLTVL.

This chain connects TRBV18 to TRBJ2-2; the match to TRBD1 covers 7 bases. CDR1 is KGHSH, CDR2 LQKENI, per germline. This CDR3 has 14 amino acids. Trimming at V came to 8 bases and at J to 7 bases, leaving 10 bases not matched to a gene. CDR3 coding DNA: TGTGCCAGCCGTCGGCAGGGGGTCGACGGGGAGCTGTTTTTT. It encodes CASRRQGVDGELFF.

As regards this clone: This specimen includes other DNA sequences encoding the same CDR3. This chain uses TRBV2 with TRBJ1-5, with 7 bases fitting TRBD1. CDR3 length: 13 residues. After removal of 4 bases from V and 5 bases from J, the junction contained 2 bases not matched to a gene. The V gene's germline CDR1 is SNHLY and CDR2 FYNNEI. The CDR3 loop reads CASSAQGDQPQHF. The CDR3 nucleotides read TGTGCCAGCAGTGCCCAGGGGGATCAGCCCCAGCATTTT.

This chain connects TRBV19 to TRBJ1-4, with D perhaps TRBD1 (6 bases). The CDR3 is 13 residues long. Germline lookup yields CDR1 LNHDA and CDR2 SQIVND (reference sequence). Trimming shortened V by 5 bases and J by 2 bases, and 6 bases separated the two germline ends. CDR3 DNA: TGTGCCAGTAGTGACAGGACTAATGAAAAACTGTTTTTT. The encoded protein is CASSDRTNEKLFF.